This entry features one TCR beta chain sequence. The source of the sample is a study of control samples from healthy donors and cancer patients. Assay: immunoSEQ multiplex PCR; the TCRdb copy retains only in-frame clones and omits some. The top ten clones hold 10% of a sample with about 51,000 clones, about four fifths of them seen once. The receptor was derived from a man between 65 and 85 years old in good health. The sequenced sample was blood.

In DNA, the CDR3 is TGCAGCGTTTTACTAGCGGGTGGCACAGATACGCAGTATTTT. Its protein product is CSVLLAGGTDTQYF. V usage is TRBV29-1 and J usage is TRBJ2-3; 9 nucleotides line up with TRBD2. The CDR3 extends over 14 amino acids. Germline-derived CDR1 and CDR2 are SQVTM and ANQGSEA. V dropped 5 bases and J dropped 1; count of bases not matched to a gene: 4.